The 10 T cell receptor beta chains below were found in one sample sequenced in a study of cytomegalovirus exposure and HLA in healthy donors. The study ran its PCR with 60 Vbeta and 13 Jbeta primers. Measured with immunoSEQ multiplex PCR; TCRdb has only the in-frame clones, and not every one. The sample lists 150,000 to 200,000 clones; 77% were seen once. The specimen sequenced was PBMCs. The receptors derive from a woman aged 25 to 45 in good health and CMV-seronegative.

The table lists this clone with a few counts. This rearrangement joins TRBV29-1 to TRBJ2-2; D might be TRBD2 (5 bases). Germline loops: CDR1 SQVTM, CDR2 ANQGSEA. V was shortened by 3 bases and J by 4 bases, with 9 bases between the two germline ends. This CDR3 has 13 residues. CDR3 in amino acids: CSVDTSATGELFF. In nucleotides, the CDR3 is TGCAGCGTTGACACTAGTGCCACCGGGGAGCTGTTTTTT.

This clone occurred a few times. The junction and the germline gene differ at one end; a read error may be behind it. This sequence joins TRBV6-1 and TRBJ2-7; 8 bases fit TRBD2. CDR1 and CDR2 from the germline V gene are MNHNS and SASEGT. This CDR3 has 12 amino acids. The CDR3 bases are TGTGCCAGCAGTGAGGTTCCGGGACTAGAAGTTTTT. It codes for CASSEVPGLEVF.

The rearrangement uses TRBV7-2 and TRBJ2-3; weak D call: TRBD2 (6 bases). The CDR3 has 13 amino acids. Germline V gives CDR1 SGHTA, CDR2 FQGNSA. The V end was cut by 3 bases, the J end by 6 bases, with 10 bases between. CDR3 sequence: CASSFARGDTQYF. CDR3 nucleotide sequence: TGTGCCAGCAGCTTCGCCCGGGGGGATACGCAGTATTTT.

There are a few counts of this clone. This sequence joins TRBV6-6 and TRBJ1-5; D is uncertain. CDR1 is MNHNY, CDR2 SVGAGI, per germline (reference sequence). The ends were cut back, 5 bases at V and 5 bases at J, with 4 bases in the middle. This CDR3 has 11 amino acids. This chain's CDR3 is CASSPDQPQHF. The CDR3 DNA follows: TGTGCCAGCAGTCCCGATCAGCCCCAGCATTTT.

The chain links TRBV4-1 to TRBJ1-4, with a weak D call TRBD1 (5 bases). The length of the CDR3 is 16 residues. V was pared by 4 bases and J by 0 bases, with 12 bases between. CDR1 MGHRA and CDR2 YSYEKL come from the germline V gene. The CDR3 coding sequence is TGCGCCAGCAGCCCCCGTGGGGCAGCAACTAATGAAAAACTGTTTTTT. It translates to CASSPRGAATNEKLFF.

The genes are TRBV4-1 and TRBJ1-2; a possible D gene is TRBD1 (6 bases). Germline CDR1 is MGHRA and CDR2 is YSYEKL. V lost 1 base, J lost 4 bases, and 10 bases lay in between. This CDR3 comprises 14 residues. The CDR3 DNA reads TGCGCCAGCAGCCAAGCGGGGGGCTCCTATGGCTACACCTTC. It specifies CASSQAGGSYGYTF.

The sample holds a few counts of this clone. This chain connects TRBV7-3 to TRBJ2-3, with D maybe TRBD1 (5 bases). V lost 2 bases and J 6 bases, leaving 15 bases between the germline ends. Germline CDR1 is SGHTA and CDR2 is FQGTGA. The CDR3 loop spans 15 amino acids. This CDR3 reads CASSLGLGRVDTQYF. CDR3 DNA sequence: TGTGCCAGCAGCTTAGGGCTGGGCAGGGTGGATACGCAGTATTTT. The full variable domain, rest sourced from reference TRBV7-3 and TRBJ2-3, is GAGVSQTPSNKVTEKGKYVELRCDPISGHTALYWYRQSLGQGPEFLIYFQGTGAADDSGLPNDRFFAVRPEGSVSTLKIQRTERGDSAVYLCASSLGLGRVDTQYFGPGTRLTVL.

V is TRBV19 and J is TRBJ1-5; D ambiguous. The V and J ends lost 7 bases and 0 bases respectively, with 13 bases between them. Germline lookup yields CDR1 LNHDA and CDR2 SQIVND (reference sequence). This CDR3 spans 15 amino acids. CDR3 DNA: TGTGCCAGTAAACTGACTGGAGATAGCAATCAGCCCCAGCATTTT. Protein product: CASKLTGDSNQPQHF.

This clone was seen a single time. The chain uses TRBV6-1 and TRBJ2-2; D uncertain. Trimming took 1 base from V and 1 from J, leaving 10 bases between them. The germline V gene encodes CDR1 MNHNS and CDR2 SASEGT. The CDR3 consists of 16 residues. The DNA for the CDR3 is TGTGCCAGCAGTGAAGTTGGCGGAAGGAACACCGGGGAGCTGTTTTTT. Translation: CASSEVGGRNTGELFF.

The chain combines TRBV6-6 with TRBJ1-2; D may be TRBD1 (5 bases). The germline V and J ends were trimmed by 6 bases and 4 bases, with 18 bases remaining between them. The CDR3 runs to 15 residues. Germline V gene lookup returns CDR1 MNHNY and CDR2 SVGAGI (reference sequence). Written as DNA, the CDR3 is TGTGCCAGCAGGGACACAGCTGGATACGGCTATGGCTACACCTTC. The encoded protein is CASRDTAGYGYGYTF.